The next 27 T cell receptor beta chains were all read from a single sample in a study of beta chain features in type 1 diabetes (dated by TCRdb to the late 2010s). What the work shows at the level of the full study, not this receptor alone: Type 1 diabetes patients showed a moderate but significant shortening of TCRB CDR3 length in all four CD4+ subsets.

Libraries were constructed by the immunoSEQ multiplex PCR assay. The High Capacity cDNA Reverse Transcription Kit was used to reverse transcribe all of the isolated RNA, meaning that expressed TCRB transcripts were what got sequenced. Held by TCRdb, this immuneACCESS table contains in-frame sequences only and omits some clones. Under half of the omission traces to an unresolved V gene where checked; the cause of the rest is unknown. In all, the sample holds around 600,000 clones, and around an eighth of those were seen once. The top ten clones comprise more than 0.09% of the sample. No cognate antigen is known for these TCRs. The sequencing input was naive CD4+ T cells from blood. What this sample's cell subset or site label stands for: true naive CD4+ T cells. These receptor sequences come from a man aged 25 to 45 with type 1 diabetes.

The chain carries TRBV19 and TRBJ1-2; TRBD1 might be the D (5 bases). V lost 9 bases, J lost 4 bases, and 27 bases lay in between. There are 17 residues in the CDR3. Germline CDR1 is LNHDA and CDR2 is SQIVND (reference sequence). The CDR3 DNA follows: TGTGCCAGCCGCAAATCCGGAGTCCACAGGACCTTCTATGGCTACACCTTC. Residues: CASRKSGVHRTFYGYTF.

The J gene is TRBJ1-4, the V gene TRBV5-6; tentative D call: TRBD1 (6 bases). The germline V gene has CDR1 SGHDT and CDR2 YYEEEE. This CDR3 is 14 amino acids long. V was cut by 2 bases and J by 8 bases, with 13 bases left in between. CDR3: CASSLQGIREKLFF. The DNA for the CDR3 is TGTGCCAGCAGCTTACAGGGAATCAGGGAAAAACTGTTTTTT.

In its sample, this clone was seen a few times. The chain has TRBV2 and TRBJ2-5; D assignment may be TRBD1 or TRBD2 (5 bases each). Trimming removed 7 bases at V and 1 base at J, with 13 bases between. Germline CDR1 and CDR2: SNHLY and FYNNEI. The CDR3 has 14 residues. The CDR3 DNA reads as TGTGCCAGCATCCCGGGACGGTCCCAAGAGACCCAGTACTTC. The encoded protein is CASIPGRSQETQYF.

Only a few counts were recorded for this clone. This chain uses TRBV6-1 with TRBJ1-6, with 11 bases lining up with TRBD1. Germline CDR1 reads MNHNS; CDR2 reads SASEGT. There are 15 residues in the CDR3. Losses at the gene ends were 5 bases for V and 8 bases for J; bases not matched to a gene: 5. CDR3 in amino acids: CASSRGQGADSPLHF. The CDR3 DNA reads as TGTGCCAGCAGTCGCGGACAGGGGGCTGATTCACCCCTCCACTTT.

A few counts support this clone. The rearrangement uses TRBV27 and TRBJ1-2, with D tentatively TRBD1 (6 bases). The CDR3 runs 13 residues. Germline CDR1 MNHEY, CDR2 SMNVEV (reference sequence). V gave up 3 bases and J gave up 6 bases, with 11 bases separating them. As DNA, the CDR3 is TGTGCCAGCAGTTTTTGGAACAGGGATGGCTACACCTTC. It encodes CASSFWNRDGYTF.

The genes are TRBV30 and TRBJ2-1; D ambiguous. This CDR3 spans 14 amino acids. Germline V CDR1 and CDR2: GTSNPN, SVGIG (reference sequence). Trimming shortened V by 4 bases and J by 7 bases, and 17 bases separated the two germline ends. The CDR3 DNA reads TGTGCCTGGAATAGGGTGAGATTGAAGAATGAGCAGTTCTTC. Translated, it gives CAWNRVRLKNEQFF.

This clone has more than one count but fewer than ten. V and J are TRBV9 and TRBJ1-3; D call uncertain. The CDR3 is 14 amino acids. Deletions cut 0 bases from V and 8 bases from J, with 12 bases between. Germline V gives CDR1 SGDLS, CDR2 YYNGEE. DNA of the CDR3: TGTGCCAGCAGCGTAGAATCAGTGAGGGACACCATATATTTT. This encodes CASSVESVRDTIYF.

This clone was seen a single time. CDR3 coding DNA: TGCGCCAGCAAACAGGGATTCGCAACTAATGAAAAACTGTTTTTT. Its translation is CASKQGFATNEKLFF. The V gene is TRBV5-1, the J gene TRBJ1-4, with D tentatively TRBD1 (6 bases). V was clipped by 6 bases and J by 0 bases, with 12 bases between them. The germline V gene encodes CDR1 SGHRS and CDR2 YFSETQ. The CDR3 consists of 15 residues.

About this clone itself: Germline and junction disagree at one end, which may indicate a read error. The chain uses TRBV7-9 and TRBJ1-2, with a tentative D call TRBD1 (5 bases). The CDR3 covers 16 residues. Germline-derived CDR1 and CDR2 are SEHNR and FQNEAQ (reference sequence). CDR3 sequence reads: CASSLESGQGRGDYTF. DNA for the CDR3: TGTGCCAGCAGTTTAGAGAGTGGGCAGGGTAGAGGAGACTACACCTTC.

The V gene is TRBV2, the J gene TRBJ1-6; 8 positions agree with TRBD1. J lost 6 bases, V lost 6 bases, and 10 bases had no gene match. CDR1 and CDR2 from the germline V gene are SNHLY and FYNNEI. The CDR3 is made up of 16 amino acids. This CDR3 reads CASRSRTGMGNSPLHF. CDR3 bases: TGTGCCAGCAGGAGTCGGACAGGGATGGGTAATTCACCCCTCCACTTT.

This clone was seen more than once but under ten times. The chain carries TRBV7-9 and TRBJ2-5, with D unclear. Between the trimmed V and J ends, which lost 5 bases and 2 bases, there was a span of 6 bases. Per the germline V gene, CDR1 is SEHNR and CDR2 is FQNEAQ (reference sequence). The CDR3 totals 12 residues. CDR3 DNA sequence: TGTGCCAGCAGCCTCCCGCAAGAGACCCAGTACTTC. Translation: CASSLPQETQYF.

The V gene is TRBV29-1, the J gene TRBJ2-3, with TRBD2 matching over 7 bases. V trimming: 5 bases; J trimming: 2 bases; junction bases outside the gene matches: 4. The germline V gene encodes CDR1 SQVTM and CDR2 ANQGSEA. The CDR3 sequence is 13 residues long. Written as DNA, the CDR3 is TGCAGCGTTACGGGGAGGGTCACAGATACGCAGTATTTT. Its translation: CSVTGRVTDTQYF.

V gene TRBV14 combines with J gene TRBJ1-4; D might be TRBD1 (5 bases). This CDR3 region has 15 residues. V dropped 3 bases and J dropped 10 bases, with 18 bases sitting between them. Germline V lookup: CDR1 SGHDN, CDR2 FVKESK. The CDR3 DNA follows: TGTGCCAGCAGCCACTCCGGGACCCCTTTTGGAAAACTGTTTTTT. Amino acids: CASSHSGTPFGKLFF. Variable domain in full (rest from reference TRBV14 and TRBJ1-4): EAGVTQFPSHSVIEKGQTVTLRCDPISGHDNLYWYRRVMGKEIKFLLHFVKESKQDESGMPNNRFLAERTGGTYSTLKVQPAELEDSGVYFCASSHSGTPFGKLFFGSGTQLSVL.

The rearrangement links TRBV18 to TRBJ1-5; D might be TRBD1 (6 bases). The CDR3 is 16 amino acids. Per germline, CDR1 KGHSH and CDR2 LQKENI. Trimming stripped 3 bases from V and 1 base from J, with 13 bases between. The CDR3 is CASSPREGGSNQPQHF. The CDR3 DNA follows: TGTGCCAGCTCACCTCGGGAAGGGGGAAGCAATCAGCCCCAGCATTTT.

The rearrangement joins TRBV28 to TRBJ2-2; 12 positions agree with TRBD2. Germline loops: CDR1 MDHEN, CDR2 SYDVKM. The CDR3 has 15 amino acids. The J segment lost 11 bases and the V segment lost 3 bases, leaving 7 bases of the junction unmatched. The CDR3 loop is CASSLTSGGPRELFF. The CDR3 coding sequence is TGTGCCAGCAGTTTGACTAGCGGGGGCCCCCGAGAGCTGTTTTTT.

This clone showed up just a few times. V and J are TRBV29-1 and TRBJ1-5; TRBD1 might be the D (5 bases). V lost 6 bases, J lost 5 bases, and 14 bases lay in between. Germline V gene sequence: CDR1 SQVTM, CDR2 ANQGSEA. CDR3 size: 13 residues. The CDR3 DNA sequence: TGCAGCGTCCTCCCGGGGGGGGATCAGCCCCAGCATTTT. Translation gives CSVLPGGDQPQHF.

The chain recombines TRBV6-5 with TRBJ2-1; TRBD2 matches at 10 bases. From germline, CDR1 is MNHEY and CDR2 SVGAGI. CDR3 length: 15 residues. Trimming took 8 bases from V and 4 from J; bases not matched to a gene: 8. The CDR3 DNA reads TGTGCCAGCCGGTATAGCGGGGGGATTTACAATGAGCAGTTCTTC. Protein: CASRYSGGIYNEQFF.

This clone was seen a handful of times. J is TRBJ1-4 and V is TRBV7-2; 9 nucleotides match TRBD1. Germline-derived CDR1 and CDR2 are SGHTA and FQGNSA. The CDR3 extends over 15 amino acids. Germline trimming cut 5 bases from V and 7 bases from J; bases unmatched to any gene: 8. CDR3 DNA sequence: TGTGCCAGCAGCAGTCACAGGGGGCCTGGTGAAAAACTGTTTTTT. This encodes CASSSHRGPGEKLFF.

The chain uses TRBV4-3 and TRBJ1-6, with 7 bases fitting TRBD1. Per the germline V gene, CDR1 is LGHNA and CDR2 is YSLEER. With V trimmed by 1 base and J by 5 bases, 5 bases remained unmatched. This CDR3 spans 16 amino acids. The CDR3 sequence: CASSQGGGVNNSPLHF. The CDR3 coding sequence is TGCGCCAGCAGCCAAGGAGGGGGCGTCAATAATTCACCCCTCCACTTT.

This rearrangement joins TRBV19 to TRBJ2-1, with D possibly matching TRBD1 (6 bases). CDR3 length equals 14 residues. Trimming left V 5 bases short and J 9 bases short, with 17 bases between. Germline V gene lookup returns CDR1 LNHDA and CDR2 SQIVND (reference sequence). In DNA form, the CDR3 reads TGTGCCAGTAGTGTCAGGGGTACGGCCAGTGAGCAGTTCTTC. Translating it yields CASSVRGTASEQFF.

This clone was recorded a few times. The chain employs TRBV4-1 and TRBJ2-1, with D possibly called TRBD1 or TRBD2 (6 bases each). Trimming shortened V by 0 bases and J by 0 bases, and 15 bases separated the two germline ends. This CDR3 contains 18 residues. Germline V gives CDR1 MGHRA, CDR2 YSYEKL. Here the CDR3 reads CASSQDNRGPASYNEQFF. CDR3 sequence (DNA): TGCGCCAGCAGCCAAGATAACCGGGGGCCCGCCTCCTACAATGAGCAGTTCTTC.

This clone was seen a few times. The chain couples TRBV29-1 to TRBJ2-7, with a possible D match to TRBD1 (8 bases). Germline V CDR1 and CDR2: SQVTM, ANQGSEA. The CDR3 extends over 15 amino acids. The V gene lost 7 bases and the J gene lost 4 bases, with 23 bases spanning the gap. The DNA of the CDR3 is TGCAGCGGCGGGGGTCAGGGGGCCTCCGCATACGAGCAGTACTTC. This encodes CSGGGQGASAYEQYF.

Notes on this clone: This specimen includes other DNA sequences encoding the same CDR3. The chain is built from TRBV7-6 and TRBJ2-3, with 9 nucleotides matching TRBD1. The J segment lost 1 base and the V segment lost 5 bases, leaving 1 base of the junction unmatched. The CDR3 has 14 amino acids. Germline CDR1 reads SGHVS; CDR2 reads FNYEAQ. CDR3 DNA: TGTGCCAGCAGCCGGACAGGGGGCACAGATACGCAGTATTTT. It encodes CASSRTGGTDTQYF.

The table lists this clone with a few counts. The chain joins TRBV29-1 to TRBJ2-1, with 11 bases lining up with TRBD2. The CDR3 has 12 residues. Germline CDR1 and CDR2: SQVTM and ANQGSEA. J was trimmed by 7 bases and V by 7 bases; bases with no gene match: 3. CDR3 residues: CSAGTSGNEQFF. CDR3 sequence (DNA): TGCAGCGCCGGGACTAGCGGTAATGAGCAGTTCTTC.

This clone was seen a few times. The gene calls are TRBV9 and TRBJ2-3, with 9 bases fitting TRBD2. From germline, CDR1 is SGDLS and CDR2 YYNGEE. This CDR3 region has 16 residues. V was pared by 4 bases and J by 2 bases, with 8 bases of the junction left unmatched. The CDR3 here is CASSPGTSRITDTQYF. As DNA, the CDR3 is TGTGCCAGCAGCCCGGGGACTAGCCGAATCACAGATACGCAGTATTTT.

V gene TRBV5-1 combines with J gene TRBJ2-3, with D unresolved. The V gene lost 1 base and the J gene lost 6 bases, with 6 bases spanning the gap. Germline V gene lookup returns CDR1 SGHRS and CDR2 YFSETQ. The CDR3 covers 12 residues. In DNA form, the CDR3 reads TGCGCCAGCAGCTTGTCCGGGGATACGCAGTATTTT. Its protein product is CASSLSGDTQYF. The full variable domain, in which reference TRBV5-1 and TRBJ2-3 provide the parts outside the CDR3, is KAGVTQTPRYLIKTRGQQVTLSCSPISGHRSVSWYQQTPGQGLQFLFEYFSETQRNKGNFPGRFSGRQFSNSRSEMNVSTLELGDSALYLCASSLSGDTQYFGPGTRLTVL.

This clone was counted between two and nine times. The chain combines TRBV2 with TRBJ2-3; 12 nucleotides match TRBD1. This CDR3 comprises 16 residues. The junction had 7 bases not matched to a gene; V was cut back by 8 bases and J by 1 base. CDR1 and CDR2 (germline): SNHLY, FYNNEI. The CDR3 sequence: CASLPGQGAGTDTQYF. The CDR3 bases are TGTGCCAGCCTCCCGGGACAGGGGGCCGGCACAGATACGCAGTATTTT.